This is a list of T cell receptor beta chains from one sample in a study of shared clonotypes between healthy human individuals. This table comes from immunoSEQ multiplex PCR, and its TCRdb copy is limited to in-frame clones, with some not included. The table includes roughly 550,000 clones, nearly 97% detected once. The sample was naive CD8+ T cells sorted from blood. The receptors originated from a young woman in good health. Each CDR3 is given with its conserved first and last residue. The D gene is left open where the match is weak. Size is stated for part of the rows, as once, few or many counts, or as a class when the clone is expanded.

v_call: TRBV27; j_call: TRBJ2-7; clone_size: -; d_call: -; cdr3_aa: CASSPDLMTSLRYEQYF; cdr3_nt: TGTGCCAGCAGTCCAGACTTAATGACTAGTCTGAGGTACGAGCAGTACTTC
v_call: TRBV11-1; j_call: TRBJ2-1; clone_size: -; d_call: -; cdr3_aa: CASSLATGEQFF; cdr3_nt: TGTGCCAGCAGCTTGGCCACGGGTGAGCAGTTCTTC
v_call: TRBV10-2; j_call: TRBJ2-5; clone_size: -; d_call: -; cdr3_aa: CASSEEWETQYF; cdr3_nt: TGCGCCAGCAGTGAGGAGTGGGAGACCCAGTACTTC
v_call: TRBV28; j_call: TRBJ2-3; clone_size: -; d_call: TRBD2; cdr3_aa: CASSLFAGGLSDTQYF; cdr3_nt: TGTGCCAGCAGTTTGTTTGCGGGAGGTCTGTCAGATACGCAGTATTTT
v_call: TRBV5-1; j_call: TRBJ2-5; clone_size: -; d_call: -; cdr3_aa: CASSLEETQYF; cdr3_nt: TGCGCCAGCAGCTTGGAGGAGACCCAGTACTTC
v_call: TRBV11-2; j_call: TRBJ2-6; clone_size: -; d_call: TRBD1; cdr3_aa: CASSLGTGPSGANVLTF; cdr3_nt: TGTGCCAGCAGCTTAGGGACAGGGCCCTCTGGGGCCAACGTCCTGACTTTC
v_call: TRBV5-1; j_call: TRBJ2-7; clone_size: -; d_call: TRBD2; cdr3_aa: CASSDGLADYEQYF; cdr3_nt: TGCGCCAGCAGCGACGGACTAGCGGACTACGAGCAGTACTTC
v_call: TRBV9; j_call: TRBJ2-1; clone_size: -; d_call: -; cdr3_aa: CASSVGGDIDYNEQFF; cdr3_nt: TGTGCCAGCAGCGTAGGCGGGGACATCGACTACAATGAGCAGTTCTTC
v_call: TRBV6-5; j_call: TRBJ1-2; clone_size: -; d_call: TRBD1; cdr3_aa: CASSLSGTEIYGYTF; cdr3_nt: TGTGCCAGCAGTCTTTCTGGGACAGAGATCTATGGCTACACCTTC
v_call: TRBV14; j_call: TRBJ2-5; clone_size: -; d_call: -; cdr3_aa: CASSQGAGETQYF; cdr3_nt: TGTGCCAGCAGCCAAGGGGCAGGGGAGACCCAGTACTTC
v_call: TRBV5-4; j_call: TRBJ2-7; clone_size: -; d_call: TRBD1; cdr3_aa: CASSGGQGASYEQYF; cdr3_nt: TGTGCCAGCAGCGGGGGACAGGGGGCCTCCTACGAGCAGTACTTC
v_call: TRBV27; j_call: TRBJ2-1; clone_size: -; d_call: -; cdr3_aa: CASSFLGPPNEQFF; cdr3_nt: TGTGCCAGCAGTTTTCTAGGGCCTCCCAATGAGCAGTTCTTC
v_call: TRBV19; j_call: TRBJ1-5; clone_size: -; d_call: -; cdr3_aa: CASSIASWVGNQPQHF; cdr3_nt: TGTGCCAGTAGTATAGCATCGTGGGTTGGCAATCAGCCCCAGCATTTT
v_call: TRBV7-8; j_call: TRBJ2-1; clone_size: -; d_call: -; cdr3_aa: CASSTGSFYNEQFF; cdr3_nt: TGTGCCAGCAGTACAGGGTCTTTCTACAATGAGCAGTTCTTC
v_call: TRBV19; j_call: TRBJ2-2; clone_size: -; d_call: -; cdr3_aa: CAAKGDTGELFF; cdr3_nt: TGTGCCGCAAAGGGGGACACCGGGGAGCTGTTTTTT
v_call: TRBV27; j_call: TRBJ1-2; clone_size: -; d_call: -; cdr3_aa: CASSTRTSTGGYTF; cdr3_nt: TGTGCCAGCAGTACGCGGACATCAACGGGGGGCTACACCTTC
v_call: TRBV5-1; j_call: TRBJ2-7; clone_size: once; d_call: -; cdr3_aa: CASSSLDSYEQYF; cdr3_nt: TGCGCCAGCAGCTCGCTCGACTCCTACGAGCAGTACTTC
v_call: TRBV28; j_call: TRBJ2-1; clone_size: -; d_call: -; cdr3_aa: CASTYERVLYNEQFF; cdr3_nt: TGTGCCAGCACCTACGAGCGGGTGCTATACAATGAGCAGTTCTTC
v_call: TRBV6-1; j_call: TRBJ2-5; clone_size: -; d_call: -; cdr3_aa: CAGTMWGGETQYF; cdr3_nt: TGTGCCGGGACAATGTGGGGGGGAGAGACCCAGTACTTC
v_call: TRBV7-9; j_call: TRBJ1-1; clone_size: -; d_call: -; cdr3_aa: CASSLGEHTEAFF; cdr3_nt: TGTGCCAGCAGCTTAGGCGAACACACTGAAGCTTTCTTT
v_call: TRBV6-5; j_call: TRBJ2-3; clone_size: -; d_call: -; cdr3_aa: CASSRAYTDTQYF; cdr3_nt: TGTGCCAGCAGTCGGGCGTACACAGATACGCAGTATTTT
v_call: TRBV9; j_call: TRBJ1-1; clone_size: -; d_call: -; cdr3_aa: CASSAGGFTEAFF; cdr3_nt: TGTGCCAGCAGCGCTGGGGGTTTCACTGAAGCTTTCTTT
v_call: TRBV19; j_call: TRBJ2-7; clone_size: -; d_call: -; cdr3_aa: CASSIDLGGDNEQYF; cdr3_nt: TGTGCCAGTAGTATCGATTTAGGGGGGGACAACGAGCAGTACTTC
v_call: TRBV6-6; j_call: TRBJ1-2; clone_size: few; d_call: -; cdr3_aa: CASNPGTHYGYTF; cdr3_nt: TGTGCCAGCAATCCCGGGACACACTATGGCTACACCTTC
v_call: TRBV27; j_call: TRBJ2-7; clone_size: -; d_call: TRBD2; cdr3_aa: CASSFLAGDHSYEQYF; cdr3_nt: TGTGCCAGCAGTTTTTTAGCGGGAGACCACTCCTACGAGCAGTACTTC
v_call: TRBV18; j_call: TRBJ2-2; clone_size: -; d_call: -; cdr3_aa: CASSPVGDTGELFF; cdr3_nt: TGTGCCAGCTCACCCGTCGGCGATACCGGGGAGCTGTTTTTT
v_call: TRBV5-1; j_call: TRBJ2-1; clone_size: -; d_call: TRBD2; cdr3_aa: CASSLDPSGAYYNEQFF; cdr3_nt: TGCGCCAGCAGCTTGGATCCTAGCGGAGCCTACTACAATGAGCAGTTCTTC
v_call: TRBV7-9; j_call: TRBJ2-7; clone_size: -; d_call: TRBD1; cdr3_aa: CASSRQGIGSYEQYF; cdr3_nt: TGTGCCAGCAGCCGACAGGGGATCGGCAGCTACGAGCAGTACTTC
v_call: TRBV6-1; j_call: TRBJ2-1; clone_size: few; d_call: TRBD2; cdr3_aa: CASSVGLAGGPGDNEQFF; cdr3_nt: TGTGCCAGCAGTGTAGGACTAGCGGGAGGGCCGGGGGACAATGAGCAGTTCTTC
v_call: TRBV28; j_call: TRBJ2-1; clone_size: -; d_call: -; cdr3_aa: CASSAVAGQGEQFF; cdr3_nt: TGTGCCAGCAGTGCAGTAGCGGGACAGGGTGAGCAGTTCTTC
v_call: TRBV7-9; j_call: TRBJ2-1; clone_size: -; d_call: TRBD2; cdr3_aa: CASSINSGRAGIEQFF; cdr3_nt: TGTGCCAGCTCGATCAATAGCGGGAGGGCCGGTATTGAGCAGTTCTTC
v_call: TRBV4-1; j_call: TRBJ2-4; clone_size: -; d_call: TRBD2; cdr3_aa: CASSQGAGLAGSAGGNIQYF; cdr3_nt: TGCGCCAGCAGCCAAGGTGCGGGACTAGCGGGATCCGCCGGTGGAAACATTCAGTACTTC
v_call: TRBV5-6; j_call: TRBJ2-4; clone_size: -; d_call: -; cdr3_aa: CASSYQTGILAKNIQYF; cdr3_nt: TGTGCCAGCAGCTATCAGACCGGGATATTAGCCAAAAACATTCAGTACTTC
v_call: TRBV29-1; j_call: TRBJ2-1; clone_size: -; d_call: TRBD1; cdr3_aa: CSVGDRVNEQFF; cdr3_nt: TGCAGCGTTGGGGACAGGGTAAATGAGCAGTTCTTC
v_call: TRBV29-1; j_call: TRBJ2-7; clone_size: -; d_call: -; cdr3_aa: CSVSPRGAGSYEQYF; cdr3_nt: TGCAGCGTCTCACCCCGGGGGGCAGGGTCCTACGAGCAGTACTTC
v_call: TRBV15; j_call: TRBJ2-7; clone_size: -; d_call: -; cdr3_aa: CATSIDREGSYEQYF; cdr3_nt: TGTGCCACCAGCATAGACAGGGAGGGGTCATACGAGCAGTACTTC
v_call: TRBV29-1; j_call: TRBJ1-1; clone_size: -; d_call: -; cdr3_aa: CSVWNTEAFF; cdr3_nt: TGCAGCGTTTGGAACACTGAAGCTTTCTTT
v_call: TRBV7-6; j_call: TRBJ2-7; clone_size: -; d_call: -; cdr3_aa: CASSPRIHFGSAPYEQYF; cdr3_nt: TGTGCCAGCAGCCCTAGGATCCACTTCGGGAGTGCCCCCTACGAGCAGTACTTC
v_call: TRBV6-6; j_call: TRBJ2-7; clone_size: -; d_call: -; cdr3_aa: CASSSRDFQSYEQYF; cdr3_nt: TGTGCCAGCAGTTCTCGGGACTTCCAATCCTACGAGCAGTACTTC
v_call: TRBV19; j_call: TRBJ2-7; clone_size: -; d_call: -; cdr3_aa: CASNTGSLAYEQYF; cdr3_nt: TGTGCCAGTAATACAGGGAGCCTTGCCTACGAGCAGTACTTC
v_call: TRBV5-6; j_call: TRBJ1-5; clone_size: -; d_call: TRBD1; cdr3_aa: CASSLGTGNQPQHF; cdr3_nt: TGTGCCAGCAGCTTGGGGACAGGGAATCAGCCCCAGCATTTT